In its sample, the clone carrying this TCR beta chain was seen a few times. No antigen is known for it. This entry belongs to a study of radiation and T cells in renal cell carcinoma. Study-level information: Nephrectomy followed 15 Gy stereotactic body radiation by 4 weeks. Points from the study as a whole: In blood, top tumor clones expanded by 2 weeks, shrinking by 4.

The time point is: blood 2 weeks post-SBRT. Indicated treatment: 15 Gy SBRT to primary tumor, nephrectomy 4 weeks later. After SBRT, blood was collected at 2 and 4 weeks, plus baseline. This renal cell carcinoma was of the clear cell type. Here immunoSEQ multiplex PCR was the method, and the copy in TCRdb shows in-frame clones only, minus some. Here the sample spans about 130,000 clones, approximately 85% being singletons. V was clipped by 6 bases and J by 4 bases; unmatched bases: 10. Germline V gene data show CDR1 as SNHLY and CDR2 as FYNNEI. CDR3 length: 15 residues. V and J are TRBV2 and TRBJ2-3; 7 bases align to TRBD1. This TCR came from a man between 45 and 60 years old with renal cell carcinoma. This specimen was blood, taken from a patient whose treatment included radiotherapy and nephrectomy. The CDR3 is CASSELTGLSDTQYF. DNA for the CDR3: TGTGCCAGCAGCGAATTGACAGGGTTATCAGATACGCAGTATTTT.